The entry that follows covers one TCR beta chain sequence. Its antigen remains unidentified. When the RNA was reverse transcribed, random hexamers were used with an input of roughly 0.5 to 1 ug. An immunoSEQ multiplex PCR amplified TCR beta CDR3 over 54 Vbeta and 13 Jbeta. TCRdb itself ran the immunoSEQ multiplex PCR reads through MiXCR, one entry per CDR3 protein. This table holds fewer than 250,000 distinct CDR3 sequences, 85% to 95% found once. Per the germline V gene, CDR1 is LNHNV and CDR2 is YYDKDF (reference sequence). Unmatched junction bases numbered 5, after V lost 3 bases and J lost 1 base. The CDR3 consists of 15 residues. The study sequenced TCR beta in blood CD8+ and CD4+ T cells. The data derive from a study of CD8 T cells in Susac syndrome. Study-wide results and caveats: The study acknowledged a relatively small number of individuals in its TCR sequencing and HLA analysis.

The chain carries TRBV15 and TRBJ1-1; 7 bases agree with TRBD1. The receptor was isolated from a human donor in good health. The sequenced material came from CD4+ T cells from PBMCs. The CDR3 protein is CATSRGAGGNTEAFF. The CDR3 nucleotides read TGTGCCACCAGCAGGGGGGCAGGGGGGAACACTGAAGCTTTCTTT. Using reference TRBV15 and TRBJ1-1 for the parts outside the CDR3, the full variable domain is DAMVIQNPRYQVTQFGKPVTLSCSQTLNHNVMYWYQQKSSQAPKLLFHYYDKDFNNEADTPDNFQSRRPNTSFCFLDIRSPGLGDTAMYLCATSRGAGGNTEAFFGQGTRLTVV.